The rows below give T cell receptor beta chains drawn from one sample of a study of blood T cell repertoires in COVID-19. The assay was immunoSEQ multiplex PCR, and TCRdb's table has in-frame clones only and misses some. The table lists 150,000 to 200,000 clones, 75% to 95% of them singletons, with nearly 0.55% in the top ten. The sample consisted of peripheral blood. These receptors originate from a man aged 50-60 years with acute or convalescent COVID-19. Each CDR3 is given with its conserved first and last residue. Where a row states a size, it is once, few, many or the class of an expanded clone; other rows omit it.

>.|TRBV19|15|TRBJ1-2
CASSRSGREGYGYTF
>once|TRBV6-6|12|TRBJ2-5
CASSYLEGGQYF
>.|TRBV11-2|13|TRBJ2-5
CASSLAQQETQYF
>.|TRBV5-5|16|TRBJ2-5
CASSQIFSGPQETQYF
>.|TRBV3-1/TRBV3-2|13|TRBJ1-6
CAVRLGADSPLHF
>.|TRBV5-1|13|TRBJ2-1
CASSRRQGEEQFF
>.|TRBV5-1|16|TRBJ2-1
CASSLVGSGGAVEQFF
>.|TRBV7-8|18|TRBJ2-3
CASSQSYGTGSSTDTQYF
>.|TRBV28|12|TRBJ1-5
CASSDEGQPQHF
>.|TRBV6-1|12|TRBJ2-7
CASSESRTRPYF
>.|TRBV20-1|12|TRBJ1-2
CSASPAGFGYTF
>.|TRBV13|14|TRBJ2-2
CASSAPTRSGELFF
>once|TRBV28|13|TRBJ2-2
CATSSGNTGELFF
>.|TRBV21-1|18|TRBJ2-7
CASSELPTSGNEVYEQYF
>once|TRBV6-5|12|TRBJ2-5
CASTTGGETQYF
>.|TRBV2|12|TRBJ2-2
CATGDPTGELFF
>.|TRBV6-1|14|TRBJ2-5
CASSGLQGRETQYF
>.|TRBV2|15|TRBJ1-5
CASSAGQVFNQPQHF
>few|TRBV23-1|17|TRBJ1-5
CASSQLSGTDRGQPQHF
>.|TRBV7-6|15|TRBJ2-2
CASSLVSTGAGELFF
>.|TRBV28|13|TRBJ1-1
CASSLDTNTEAFF
>.|TRBV9|15|TRBJ2-3
CASSPQGFSTDTQYF
>.|TRBV2|15|TRBJ2-2
CASSVSGSWSGELFF
>.|TRBV4-1|14|TRBJ1-4
CASSLGGTNEKLFF
>.|TRBV6-5|14|TRBJ1-1
CASRRDRMNTEAFF
>.|TRBV7-6|14|TRBJ2-1
CASSLRGGYNEQFF
>.|TRBV25-1|14|TRBJ1-2
CASSESTGSRGYTF
>.|TRBV3-1/TRBV3-2|17|TRBJ2-6
CASRRSTGSPGANVLTF
>.|TRBV5-8|12|TRBJ1-3
CASSLTVEKADF
>.|TRBV7-9|13|TRBJ1-2
CASSPRGGWGYTF
>.|TRBV4-2|16|TRBJ2-1
CASSQEASGSYNEQFF
>.|TRBV12-3/TRBV12-4|13|TRBJ1-1
CASSRQENTEAFF
>.|TRBV2|15|TRBJ2-5
CASSDWTHSQETQYF
>.|TRBV28|14|TRBJ1-2
CASSPGGQGTGYTF
>.|TRBV10-3|14|TRBJ2-1
CAISADRGYNEQFF
>.|TRBV7-3|17|TRBJ2-2
CASSFQPPGANTGELFF
>.|TRBV7-6|15|TRBJ2-5
CASSLAPTGPGTQYF
>few|TRBV30|20|TRBJ2-1
CAWSVGGASGRAGIYNEQFF
>.|TRBV29-1|14|TRBJ2-1
CSVRRQGGINEQFF
>.|TRBV28|14|TRBJ1-3
CASTDGSGFNTIYF
>.|TRBV9|15|TRBJ2-5
CASSVGGLAEETQYF
>.|TRBV7-9|17|TRBJ2-7
CASSPPPGLAASYEQYF
>few|TRBV6-2/TRBV6-3|13|TRBJ1-2
CASSSDRFYGYTF
>.|TRBV5-8|13|TRBJ1-1
CASSLGRVIEAFF
>.|TRBV6-5|13|TRBJ2-7
CASRGAGSYEQYF
>.|TRBV19|15|TRBJ1-5
CASSSRGGTIQPQHF
>.|TRBV27|15|TRBJ1-5
CASSLSGVPNQPQHF
>once|TRBV28|11|TRBJ2-7
CASMSAYEQYF
>.|TRBV19|13|TRBJ1-1
CASTRDSGTEAFF
>once|TRBV18|15|TRBJ2-1
CASSPGLAGGNEQFF
>.|TRBV7-9|16|TRBJ1-4
CASSSPQNREDEKLFF
>.|TRBV24-1|15|TRBJ1-6
CATSDPAEINSPLHF
>.|TRBV7-2|18|TRBJ2-5
CASSTGLAGAYSQETQYF
>.|TRBV7-9|12|TRBJ1-2
CASSSGGEGYTF
>.|TRBV6-5|13|TRBJ2-1
CASSFDSYNEQFF
>.|TRBV19|15|TRBJ2-5
CASKLAGAGQETQYF
>.|TRBV10-2|12|TRBJ1-1
CASSVENTEAFF